This TCR beta chain is drawn from a study of blood T cell repertoires in COVID-19. The wider study: Sites across the United States, Italy and Spain contributed samples from acute and convalescent COVID-19. Sources were T cells, B-cell-depleted T cells, or PBMCs; the material itself was cDNA or gDNA.

The V end lost 8 bases, the J end lost 4 bases, and 15 bases lay between the germline ends. This CDR3 spans 14 amino acids. CDR1 is WNHNN and CDR2 is SYGVQD in the germline V gene (reference sequence). Authors' analysis steps: Using reference gene primer amplification, nucleated cell counts were estimated. Some clones are missing from TCRdb's copy, which holds only in-frame ones; the method was immunoSEQ multiplex PCR. The D gene and trimming were derived from the DNA, and the V and J assignments and clone size from that table. Of some 400,000 clones detected, more than 75% appear once; the ten largest clones hold roughly 2%. Seattle-derived patients entered the study during active infection and were followed longitudinally.

Sequences were obtained from peripheral blood. V and J are TRBV10-1 and TRBJ1-3; a possible D gene is TRBD1 (6 bases). This clonotype was obtained from a woman aged 55-69 years with COVID-19, enrolled during active disease. CDR3 sequence: CASHRWTEGNTIYF. In nucleotides, the CDR3 is TGCGCCAGCCACAGGTGGACAGAGGGAAACACCATATATTTT.